A selection of T cell receptor beta chains follows, all from one sample in a study of blood T cell repertoires in COVID-19. Assay used: immunoSEQ multiplex PCR; TCRdb lists only in-frame clones, some missing. Of some 52,000 clones in the sample, 80% to 90% are singletons; the top ten hold around 27%. Sequencing was carried out using peripheral blood. These receptors were collected from a human donor in a cohort sampled during active COVID-19. CDR3s include the opening cysteine and the closing phenylalanine or tryptophan. The order of the fields is J gene, V gene, D gene, clone size, CDR3 DNA, CDR3 protein. D genes are given only for firm matches. Clone size is stated in some rows and not others, as once, few, many or a class when expanded.

TRBJ2-7,TRBV9,.,.,TGTGCCAGCAGCGTAGCTGGGCAGGGCATTTACGAGCAGTACTTC,CASSVAGQGIYEQYF
TRBJ1-5,TRBV6-5,.,few,TGTGCCAGCGAGAGGGATAGCAATCAGCCCCAGCATTTT,CASERDSNQPQHF
TRBJ1-5,TRBV6-9,TRBD1,.,TGTGCCAAAACTACTCCGGGGGACAGGGACAGGAATCAGCCCCAGCATTTT,CAKTTPGDRDRNQPQHF
TRBJ2-7,TRBV5-1,.,once,TGCGCCAGCAGCGGAGGGAGCTCCTACGAGCAGTACTTC,CASSGGSSYEQYF
TRBJ2-7,TRBV29-1,TRBD1,.,TGCAGCGTTGAAGAAGGGACAGGGGTCAACGAGCAGTACTTC,CSVEEGTGVNEQYF
TRBJ2-2,TRBV21-1,.,.,TGTGCCAGCAGCAAAGTGGAGATCACCGGGGAGCTGTTTTTT,CASSKVEITGELFF
TRBJ2-7,TRBV7-6,TRBD1,.,TGTGCCAGCAGCCAACGACAGGGAGCCTACGAGCAGTACTTC,CASSQRQGAYEQYF
TRBJ1-2,TRBV4-1,TRBD1,.,TGCGCCAGCAGCGCGGGCAGGGGGGACTATGGCTACACCTTC,CASSAGRGDYGYTF
TRBJ1-6,TRBV7-2,.,once,TGTGCCAGCAGCTTCGACAGAACCTTTAATTCACCCCTCCACTTT,CASSFDRTFNSPLHF
TRBJ1-1,TRBV6-5,.,.,TGTGCCAGCAGTTACTCGACGGGGGGTGACGCTTTCTTT,CASSYSTGGDAFF
TRBJ2-1,TRBV19,.,.,TGTGCCAGTAGTCCGATCCCTGGAGGGGGCAGGTACAATGAGCAGTTCTTC,CASSPIPGGGRYNEQFF
TRBJ2-1,TRBV29-1,.,.,TGCAGCGTAGGAAATATGGGCGGGGAGCAGTTCTTC,CSVGNMGGEQFF
TRBJ2-2,TRBV9,.,.,TGTGCCAGCAGCGTAGTTAGCCCCGGGGAGCTGTTTTTT,CASSVVSPGELFF
TRBJ2-7,TRBV20-1,TRBD2,.,TGCAGTGCTAGTGGAGGACTAGCGGGAGTCGTTTTTGGCTCCTACGAGCAGTACTTC,CSASGGLAGVVFGSYEQYF
TRBJ1-2,TRBV5-1,.,.,TGCGCCAGCAGCTTGGTCACTAACTATGGCTACACCTTC,CASSLVTNYGYTF
TRBJ2-7,TRBV29-1,TRBD1,few,TGCAGCGTTGTGGACAGGTACTCCTACGAGCAGTACTTC,CSVVDRYSYEQYF
TRBJ2-5,TRBV11-2,.,.,TGTGCCAGCAGCTTAGTGGGGGGATGGGAGACCCAGTACTTC,CASSLVGGWETQYF
TRBJ2-1,TRBV24-1,TRBD1,.,TGTGCCACCAGTGACACGACAGGGGTTTCCTACAATGAGCAGTTCTTC,CATSDTTGVSYNEQFF
TRBJ1-6,TRBV7-6,.,.,TGTGCCAGCAGCGGGGGGGTAGTAGGTTCACCCCTCCACTTT,CASSGGVVGSPLHF
TRBJ2-4,TRBV28,.,.,TGTGCCAGCAGTTTATCCTCGATACAGCTAGCCAAAAACATTCAGTACTTC,CASSLSSIQLAKNIQYF
TRBJ2-2,TRBV6-5,.,.,TGTGCCAGCAGTAACCGCAGGGTGAACACCGGGGAGCTGTTTTTT,CASSNRRVNTGELFF
TRBJ1-3,TRBV9,.,.,TGTGCCAGCAGCGTAGGACACAACTCTGGAAACACCATATATTTT,CASSVGHNSGNTIYF
TRBJ2-1,TRBV30,TRBD2,.,TGTGCCTGGCGATCTCTAGCGGGGGCCCTTTCCTACAATGAGCAGTTCTTC,CAWRSLAGALSYNEQFF
TRBJ1-2,TRBV7-9,.,.,TGTGCCAGCAGCATCGAGGTCGGCTATGGCTACACCTTC,CASSIEVGYGYTF
TRBJ2-7,TRBV12-3/TRBV12-4,.,.,TGTGCCAGCAGCCAAGGGGGATACTACGAGCAGTACTTC,CASSQGGYYEQYF
TRBJ1-5,TRBV25-1,.,.,TGTGCCAGCAGTGACGGCCAGCATTTT,CASSDGQHF
TRBJ1-4,TRBV27,.,.,TGTGCCAGCAGTCAGCGAATCGGGGAAAAACTGTTTTTT,CASSQRIGEKLFF
TRBJ2-2,TRBV9,TRBD2,.,TGTGCCAGCAGCCCCTTTGGGGGGGAATCCGGGGAGCTGTTTTTT,CASSPFGGESGELFF
TRBJ2-3,TRBV9,.,.,TGTGCCAGCAGTTTGGGGACTAGCACAGATACGCAGTATTTT,CASSLGTSTDTQYF
TRBJ2-3,TRBV19,TRBD2,.,TGTGCCAGTAGTGCCGGGAGGGCCCGGGGCACAGATACGCAGTATTTT,CASSAGRARGTDTQYF
TRBJ2-5,TRBV7-7,TRBD2,once,TGTGCCAGCAGCTCTACTAGCGTGGGAGAGACCCAGTACTTC,CASSSTSVGETQYF
TRBJ2-1,TRBV6-6,TRBD2,.,TGTGCCAGCAGTTCCACGGGACTAGCGGCCTACAATGAGCAGTTCTTC,CASSSTGLAAYNEQFF
TRBJ2-7,TRBV10-2,.,.,TGCGCCAGCACCAGGGGTAGTGGCCAAGATGTCGGGCAGTACTTC,CASTRGSGQDVGQYF
TRBJ2-5,TRBV6-2/TRBV6-3,.,.,TGTGCCAGCAGTCGTTCTCAGGATCTGTACTTC,CASSRSQDLYF
TRBJ2-1,TRBV5-1,TRBD2,.,TGCGCCAGCAGCCTGGGGAGGGGCGCCGGACTAGCGGGAGAAGAGCAGTTCTTC,CASSLGRGAGLAGEEQFF
TRBJ2-6,TRBV2,TRBD1,.,TGTGCCAGCAGTGGACAGGGAGTAAGCTCTGGGGCCAACGTCCTGACTTTC,CASSGQGVSSGANVLTF
TRBJ1-4,TRBV6-1,TRBD1,.,TGTGCCAGCAGTGAAAAGGGACAGGGGTTTGAAAAACTGTTTTTT,CASSEKGQGFEKLFF
TRBJ2-2,TRBV5-1,.,.,TGCGCCAGCAGCTTGGGAGGTCGCGGGTTCGCCGGGGAGCTGTTTTTT,CASSLGGRGFAGELFF
TRBJ1-2,TRBV11-2,.,.,TGTGCCAGCAGCCCAGGGGTCTCTAGCGGCTACACCTTC,CASSPGVSSGYTF
TRBJ1-2,TRBV12-3/TRBV12-4,TRBD1,.,TGTGCCAGCAGTAAGGACAGGGCTTATGGCTACACCTTC,CASSKDRAYGYTF
TRBJ2-2,TRBV19,TRBD1,.,TGTGCCAGTAGTAACAGCCGGAGGACAGGGGGCATACACACCGGGGAGCTGTTTTTT,CASSNSRRTGGIHTGELFF
TRBJ2-5,TRBV7-9,.,.,TGTGCCAGCAGCAACCACAGGGACCCAGAGACCCAGTACTTC,CASSNHRDPETQYF
TRBJ2-5,TRBV28,TRBD2,few,TGTGCCAGCAGTACTAGCGGCAAGACCCAGTACTTC,CASSTSGKTQYF
TRBJ1-5,TRBV10-2,.,.,TGCGCCAGCAGTGAGAGACTCGGTAATCAGCCCCAGCATTTT,CASSERLGNQPQHF
TRBJ2-2,TRBV5-6,TRBD2,.,TGTGCCAGCAGCTCGTCCGGGACTATGAGCACCGGGGAGCTGTTTTTT,CASSSSGTMSTGELFF
TRBJ2-3,TRBV7-6,.,.,TGTGCCAGCAGCTTAGGTTCACCGGGGAGCACAGATACGCAGTATTTT,CASSLGSPGSTDTQYF
TRBJ1-2,TRBV29-1,.,.,TGCAGCGTTGAGTCCCAGAAGTATGGCTACACCTTC,CSVESQKYGYTF
TRBJ1-3,TRBV6-6,.,medium-sized,TGTGCCAGCAGTGGGGGGGCGGGTGGAAACACCATATATTTT,CASSGGAGGNTIYF
TRBJ2-7,TRBV28,.,once,TGTGCCAGCACAACCGGCGCGGCCTCCTACGAGCAGTACTTC,CASTTGAASYEQYF
TRBJ1-4,TRBV5-1,TRBD1,.,TGCGCCAGCAGCTCCGGGACAGGATTTAATGAAAAACTGTTTTTT,CASSSGTGFNEKLFF
TRBJ1-2,TRBV18,TRBD1,once,TGTGCCAGCTCACCACCGCAGGGGGCGCGGATCTATGGCTACACCTTC,CASSPPQGARIYGYTF
TRBJ1-3,TRBV19,.,.,TGTGCCAGTAGTATGGGAGGCTCTGGAAACACCATATATTTT,CASSMGGSGNTIYF
TRBJ1-1,TRBV2,.,.,TGTGCCAGCAGTCAGAAGGGAGTCACTGAAGCTTTCTTT,CASSQKGVTEAFF